This entry describes one TCR beta chain. The antigen it binds to is not known. Base qualities are missing; no much larger clone stands one base away. This specimen comes from a study of chemoradiotherapy in HPV16-positive cancers (dated by TCRdb to the early 2020s). In the study overall: Using functional T-cell assays on cells from a couple of HPV16-positive patients, the researchers defined candidate HPV-specific T-cell clones and common TCR motifs. Whether T-cell immunity against the HPV oncoproteins E6 and E7 changes during chemoradiotherapy and whether survival is affected by this immunity were examined in the study. The candidate HPV-specific TCRs and motifs were subsequently tracked in TCR repertoires obtained from approximately 86 patients with HPV-related cancers. What the work shows at the level of the full study, not this receptor alone: The functional definition of HPV-specific T cells came from only a couple of HPV16-positive patients, and the survival association was reported for HPV16-positive patients. Improved recurrence-free survival in HPV16-positive patients was associated with expansion of HPV-responsive T cells during chemoradiotherapy. Expansion of candidate HPV-specific clones and E7-related TCR motifs was observed in the tumor microenvironment during treatment, whereas no such expansion was observed for non-HPV-specific T cells.

The library was made by the immunoSEQ multiplex PCR assay. TCRdb's version of the immuneACCESS table is confined to in-frame rearrangements and falls short of the full clone set. An unresolved V gene accounts for under half of the shortfall where checked; the remainder is of unknown origin. This sample has thousands of clones in its table, and around four fifths of those were observed once. The ten most abundant clones make up 15% to 20% of the sample. Repertoires were sampled repeatedly over the course of chemoradiotherapy, so clonal expansion could be followed in the tumor microenvironment. Looking up the germline V gene yields CDR1 SNHLY and CDR2 FYNNEI. Taken from cysteine to phenylalanine, the CDR3 has 13 residues. The CDR3 DNA has 39 bases and is translated from base 1. A distance of 3 bases separates the germline ends of V and J, which lose 1 base and 1 base respectively.

The chain uses TRBV2 and TRBJ2-3; no confident D gene assignment can be made. The receptor was isolated from a human donor with HPV-associated anogenital cancer. Sampling was carried out from a patient who underwent chemoradiotherapy. The CDR3 region: CASSEGGTDTQYF. The sequenced DNA is TGTGCCAGCAGTGAAGGGGGCACAGATACGCAGTATTTT.